The rows below give T cell receptor beta chains drawn from one sample of a study of T cells in Graves' hyperthyroidism and ophthalmopathy. TCRdb analysed the multiplex PCR reads with MiXCR anew, one entry per CDR3 protein. Found here are 300,000 to 400,000 distinct CDR3 sequences, approximately 15% of them singletons; the top ten hold about 11%. Input material: blood. These receptors were obtained from an older woman with Graves' hyperthyroidism. The CDR3 runs from the conserved cysteine through the conserved F or W.

TRBJ1-3 | TRBV19 | CATSGTASSGNTIYF
TRBJ2-1 | TRBV12-3/TRBV12-4 | CASSLATSGSYNEQFF
TRBJ2-3 | TRBV28 | CASSLSWTGATDTQYF
TRBJ1-1 | TRBV12-5 | CASGLVVRLGNTEAFF
TRBJ2-2 | TRBV4-1 | CASSPYIREITGELFF
TRBJ2-7 | TRBV7-9 | CASVPGQGTGESYEQYF
TRBJ1-2 | TRBV7-3 | CASSLEGRNYGYTF
TRBJ2-7 | TRBV5-4 | CASSSRIANSWEQYF
TRBJ2-7 | TRBV24-1 | CATSDPGQGGYEQYF
TRBJ2-7 | TRBV27 | CASRSSGSSYEQYF
TRBJ2-1 | TRBV9 | CASSVAGTSGQNEQFF
TRBJ1-6 | TRBV2 | CASRGQPNSPLHF
TRBJ2-2 | TRBV20-1 | CSARSGGLVTGELFF
TRBJ1-1 | TRBV9 | CASSKTGTNTEAFF
TRBJ2-1 | TRBV12-5 | CASGPRAYYNEQFF
TRBJ1-2 | TRBV5-6 | CASSLDYLGWDGYTF
TRBJ2-7 | TRBV6-1 | CASSPEGLLSEQYF
TRBJ2-1 | TRBV20-1 | CSGQEGADEQFF
TRBJ1-3 | TRBV5-6 | CASSLPGNTIYF
TRBJ2-5 | TRBV20-1 | CSARGLGASGKYQETQYF
TRBJ2-7 | TRBV5-1 | CASTTEGDEQYF
TRBJ2-1 | TRBV11-1 | CASSHLKNNEQFF
TRBJ2-7 | TRBV5-1 | CASSPGTATTYEQYF
TRBJ1-3 | TRBV3-1 | CASSQGTFSGNTIYF
TRBJ2-4 | TRBV5-1 | CASSLGQSMGIQYF
TRBJ2-3 | TRBV10-3 | CAIRPGQGTDTQYF
TRBJ2-1 | TRBV18 | CASSPTASNRNEQFF
TRBJ2-1 | TRBV18 | CASSPMGPPEYNEQFF
TRBJ1-3 | TRBV2 | CASSNPPLGAGNTIYF
TRBJ1-4 | TRBV5-1 | CASSRGGQGPNEKLFF
TRBJ1-2 | TRBV2 | CASDQSSYGYTF
TRBJ2-7 | TRBV28 | CASSLSDGGREQYF
TRBJ2-3 | TRBV15 | CATSRHEADTQYF
TRBJ2-4 | TRBV28 | CASRARDSGAQYF
TRBJ2-1 | TRBV7-9 | CASSLGMVQREAPKQFF